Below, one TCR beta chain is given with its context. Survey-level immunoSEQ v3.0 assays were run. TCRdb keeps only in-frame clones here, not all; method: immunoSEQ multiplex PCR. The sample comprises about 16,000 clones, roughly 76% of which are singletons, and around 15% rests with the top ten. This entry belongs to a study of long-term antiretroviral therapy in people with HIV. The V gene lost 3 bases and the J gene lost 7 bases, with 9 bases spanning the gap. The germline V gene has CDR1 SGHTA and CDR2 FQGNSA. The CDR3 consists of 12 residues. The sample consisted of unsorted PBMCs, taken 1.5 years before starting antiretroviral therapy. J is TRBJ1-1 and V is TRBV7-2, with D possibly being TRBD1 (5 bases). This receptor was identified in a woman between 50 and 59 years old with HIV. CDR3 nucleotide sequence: TGTGCCAGCAGCTTGCTGGGGGTTGAAGCTTTCTTT. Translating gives CASSLLGVEAFF. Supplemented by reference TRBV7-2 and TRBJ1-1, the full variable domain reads GAGVSQSPSNKVTEKGKDVELRCDPISGHTALYWYRQSLGQGLEFLIYFQGNSAPDKSGLPSDRFSAERTGGSVSTLTIQRTQQEDSAVYLCASSLLGVEAFFGQGTRLTVV.